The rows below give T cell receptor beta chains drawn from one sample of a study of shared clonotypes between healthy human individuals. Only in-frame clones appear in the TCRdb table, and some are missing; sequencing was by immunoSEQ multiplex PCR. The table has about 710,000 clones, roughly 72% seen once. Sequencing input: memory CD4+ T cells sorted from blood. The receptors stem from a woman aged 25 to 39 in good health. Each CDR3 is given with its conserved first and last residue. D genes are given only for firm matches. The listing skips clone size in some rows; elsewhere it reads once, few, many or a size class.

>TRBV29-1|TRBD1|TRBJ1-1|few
CSSPGTGTGTEAFF
TGCAGCAGTCCCGGGACAGGGACCGGCACTGAAGCTTTCTTT
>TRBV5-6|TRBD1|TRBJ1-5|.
CASSLGKGQSNQPQHF
TGTGCCAGCAGCTTGGGGAAGGGACAGAGCAATCAGCCCCAGCATTTT
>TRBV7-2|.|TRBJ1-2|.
CASSLSVNYGYTF
TGTGCCAGCAGCTTATCTGTGAACTATGGCTACACCTTC
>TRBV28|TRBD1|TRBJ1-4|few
CASSPRTGGYEKLFF
TGTGCCAGCAGTCCCAGGACAGGAGGATATGAAAAACTGTTTTTT
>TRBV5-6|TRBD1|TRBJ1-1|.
CASSWDRRSTEAFF
TGTGCCAGCAGCTGGGACAGGAGGTCCACTGAAGCTTTCTTT
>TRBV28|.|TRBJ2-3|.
CASSYSWTQKDTDTQYF
TGTGCCAGCAGTTACTCCTGGACCCAGAAAGACACAGATACGCAGTATTTT
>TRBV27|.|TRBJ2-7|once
CASSLNWGQGEPREQYF
TGTGCCAGCAGTTTAAATTGGGGGCAGGGTGAGCCACGCGAGCAGTACTTC
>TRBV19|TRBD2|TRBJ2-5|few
CASSIGRRETETQYF
TGTGCCAGTAGTATAGGCCGGCGGGAGACAGAGACCCAGTACTTC
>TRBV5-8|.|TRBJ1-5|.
CASSKTVGNQPQHF
TGTGCCAGCAGCAAGACCGTCGGCAATCAGCCCCAGCATTTT
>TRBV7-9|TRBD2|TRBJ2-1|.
CASSPRSGSAYNEQFF
TGTGCCAGCAGCCCGCGTAGCGGGAGCGCCTACAATGAGCAGTTCTTC
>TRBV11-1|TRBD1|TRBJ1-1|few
CASSFLTGGTEAFF
TGTGCCAGCAGCTTCTTGACAGGGGGCACTGAAGCTTTCTTT
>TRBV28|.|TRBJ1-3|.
CASSFHSGNTIYF
TGTGCCAGCAGTTTTCACTCTGGAAACACCATATATTTT
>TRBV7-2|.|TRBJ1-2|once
CASSSPGPLNGYTF
TGTGCCAGCAGCTCTCCAGGCCCCCTAAATGGCTACACCTTC
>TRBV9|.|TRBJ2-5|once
CASRRTDQETQYF
TGTGCCAGCCGCCGGACAGACCAAGAGACCCAGTACTTC
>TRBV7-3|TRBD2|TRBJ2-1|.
CASSPQGLVNEQFF
TGTGCCAGCAGCCCGCAGGGACTAGTCAATGAGCAGTTCTTC
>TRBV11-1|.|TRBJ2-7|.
CASSRTSSAPYEQYF
TGTGCCAGCAGCCGGACTTCGAGCGCGCCCTACGAGCAGTACTTC
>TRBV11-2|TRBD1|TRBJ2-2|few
CASSFGQGGDTGELFF
TGTGCCAGCAGCTTCGGACAGGGCGGTGACACCGGGGAGCTGTTTTTT